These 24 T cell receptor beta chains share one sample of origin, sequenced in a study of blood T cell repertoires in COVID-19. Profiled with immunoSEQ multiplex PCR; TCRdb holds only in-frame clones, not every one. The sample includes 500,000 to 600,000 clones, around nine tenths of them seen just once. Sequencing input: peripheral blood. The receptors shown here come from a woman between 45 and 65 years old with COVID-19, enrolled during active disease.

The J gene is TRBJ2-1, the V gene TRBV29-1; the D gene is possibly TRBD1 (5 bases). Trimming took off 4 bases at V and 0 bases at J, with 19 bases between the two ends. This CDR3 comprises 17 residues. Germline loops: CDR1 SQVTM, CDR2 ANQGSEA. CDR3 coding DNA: TGCAGCGTTGGGTTCCTTTTAAGGGGTAGCTCCTACAATGAGCAGTTCTTC. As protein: CSVGFLLRGSSYNEQFF.

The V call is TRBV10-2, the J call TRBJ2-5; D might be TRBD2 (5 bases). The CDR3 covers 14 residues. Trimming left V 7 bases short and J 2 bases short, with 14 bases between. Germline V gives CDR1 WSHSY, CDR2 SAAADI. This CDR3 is CASIGGPGQETQYF. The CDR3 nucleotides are TGCGCCAGCATCGGTGGGCCGGGGCAAGAGACCCAGTACTTC.

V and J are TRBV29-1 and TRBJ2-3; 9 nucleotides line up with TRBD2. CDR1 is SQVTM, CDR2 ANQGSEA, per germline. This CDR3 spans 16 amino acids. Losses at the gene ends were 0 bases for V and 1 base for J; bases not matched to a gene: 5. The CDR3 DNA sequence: TGCAGCGTTGAAGATCAGGTAGCGGGGGGCACAGATACGCAGTATTTT. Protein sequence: CSVEDQVAGGTDTQYF.

CDR3 sequence reads: CASSLSRTGGELFF. In nucleotides, the CDR3 is TGTGCCAGCAGCTTAAGTCGAACGGGCGGGGAGCTGTTTTTT. V is TRBV11-3 and J is TRBJ2-2; D remains unclear. Deletions cut 2 bases from V and 7 bases from J, with 11 bases between. CDR3 size: 14 residues. Germline assignment: CDR1 SGHNT and CDR2 YENEEA.

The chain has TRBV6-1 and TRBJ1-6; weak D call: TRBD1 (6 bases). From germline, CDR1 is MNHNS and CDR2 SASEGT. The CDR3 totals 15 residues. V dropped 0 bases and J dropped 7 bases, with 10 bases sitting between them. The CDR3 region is CASSEARGYNSPLHF. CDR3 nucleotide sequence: TGTGCCAGCAGTGAAGCCAGGGGATACAATTCACCCCTCCACTTT.

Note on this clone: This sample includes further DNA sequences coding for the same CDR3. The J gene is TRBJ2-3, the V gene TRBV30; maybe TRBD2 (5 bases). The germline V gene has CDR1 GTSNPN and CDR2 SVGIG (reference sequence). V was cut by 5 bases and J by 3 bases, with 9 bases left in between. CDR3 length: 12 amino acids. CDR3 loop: CAWSGSTDTQYF. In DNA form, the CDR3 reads TGTGCCTGGTCGGGGAGTACAGATACGCAGTATTTT.

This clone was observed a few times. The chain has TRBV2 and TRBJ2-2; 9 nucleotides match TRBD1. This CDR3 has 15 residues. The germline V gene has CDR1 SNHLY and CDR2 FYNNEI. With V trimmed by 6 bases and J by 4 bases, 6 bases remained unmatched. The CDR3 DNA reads TGTGCCAGCAGACCTACAGGGGGCGGCACCGGGGAGCTGTTTTTT. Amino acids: CASRPTGGGTGELFF.

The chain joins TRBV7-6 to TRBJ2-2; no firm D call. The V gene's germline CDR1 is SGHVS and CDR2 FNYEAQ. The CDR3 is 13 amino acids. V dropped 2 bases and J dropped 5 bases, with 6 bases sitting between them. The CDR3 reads CASSLTGTGELFF. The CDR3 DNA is TGTGCCAGCAGCTTAACCGGGACCGGGGAGCTGTTTTTT.

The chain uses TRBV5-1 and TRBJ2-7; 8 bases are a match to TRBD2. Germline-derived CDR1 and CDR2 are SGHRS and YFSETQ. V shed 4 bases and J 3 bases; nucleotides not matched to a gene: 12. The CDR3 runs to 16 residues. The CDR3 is CASSPGGNAVLYEQYF. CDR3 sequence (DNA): TGCGCCAGCAGCCCGGGGGGGAACGCTGTCCTCTACGAGCAGTACTTC.

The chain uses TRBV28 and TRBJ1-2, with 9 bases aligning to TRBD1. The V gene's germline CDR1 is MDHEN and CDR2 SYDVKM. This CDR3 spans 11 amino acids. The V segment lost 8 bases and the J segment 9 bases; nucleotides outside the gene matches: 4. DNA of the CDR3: TGTGCCAGCGGGACAGGGAGAAGCTACACCTTC. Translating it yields CASGTGRSYTF.

CDR3 sequence (DNA): TGTGCCAGCAGCGAACCCGGGACAGACCTTAACTATGGCTACACCTTC. Translating gives CASSEPGTDLNYGYTF. The V and J genes are TRBV6-1 and TRBJ1-2, with 7 nucleotides matching TRBD1. Per germline, CDR1 MNHNS and CDR2 SASEGT. Unmatched junction bases numbered 11, after V lost 6 bases and J lost 1 base. This CDR3 spans 16 amino acids.

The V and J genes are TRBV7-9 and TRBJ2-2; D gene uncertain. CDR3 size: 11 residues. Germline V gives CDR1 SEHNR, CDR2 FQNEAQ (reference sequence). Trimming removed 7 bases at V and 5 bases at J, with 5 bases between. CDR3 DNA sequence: TGTGCCAGCACCCTGACCGGGGAGCTGTTTTTT. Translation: CASTLTGELFF.

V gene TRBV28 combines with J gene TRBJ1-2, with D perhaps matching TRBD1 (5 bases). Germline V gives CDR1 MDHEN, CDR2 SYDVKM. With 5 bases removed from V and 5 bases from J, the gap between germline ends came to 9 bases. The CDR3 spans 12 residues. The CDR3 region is CASSEDRYGYTF. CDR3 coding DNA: TGTGCCAGCAGTGAAGACAGATATGGCTACACCTTC.

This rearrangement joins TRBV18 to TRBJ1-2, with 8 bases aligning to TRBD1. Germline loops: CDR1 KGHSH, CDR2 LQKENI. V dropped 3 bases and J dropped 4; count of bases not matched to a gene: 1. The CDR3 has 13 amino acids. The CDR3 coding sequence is TGTGCCAGCTCACCGACAGGGGCCTATGGCTACACCTTC. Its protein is CASSPTGAYGYTF.

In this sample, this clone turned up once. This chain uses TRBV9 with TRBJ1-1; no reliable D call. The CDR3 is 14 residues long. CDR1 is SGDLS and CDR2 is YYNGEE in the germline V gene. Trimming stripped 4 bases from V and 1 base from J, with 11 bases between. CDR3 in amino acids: CASSQRTGNTEAFF. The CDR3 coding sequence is TGTGCCAGCAGCCAAAGGACTGGGAACACTGAAGCTTTCTTT.

CDR3 DNA sequence: TGTGCCAGCGGCCCGGGAGGGTGGGAGCAGTACTTC. This sequence encodes CASGPGGWEQYF. The V gene is TRBV27, the J gene TRBJ2-7; 8 nucleotides line up with TRBD2. Germline CDR1 reads MNHEY; CDR2 reads SMNVEV (reference sequence). The CDR3 contains 12 residues. Trimming removed 8 bases from V and 7 bases from J; junction bases left unmatched: 7.

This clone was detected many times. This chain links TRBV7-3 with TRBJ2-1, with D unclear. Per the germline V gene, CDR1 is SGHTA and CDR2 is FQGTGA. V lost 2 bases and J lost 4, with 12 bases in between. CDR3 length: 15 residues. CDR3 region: CASSLGQSIYNEQFF. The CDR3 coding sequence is TGTGCCAGCAGCTTAGGGCAGTCAATTTACAATGAGCAGTTCTTC.

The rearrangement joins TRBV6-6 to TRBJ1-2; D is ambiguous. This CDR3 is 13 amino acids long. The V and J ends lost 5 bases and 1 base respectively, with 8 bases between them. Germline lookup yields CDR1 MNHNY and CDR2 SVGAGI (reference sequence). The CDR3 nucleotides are TGTGCCAGCAGTCCCCGGGGTAACTATGGCTACACCTTC. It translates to CASSPRGNYGYTF.

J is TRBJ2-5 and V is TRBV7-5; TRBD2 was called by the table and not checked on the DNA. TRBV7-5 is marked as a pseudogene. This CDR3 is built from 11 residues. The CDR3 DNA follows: TGTGCCAGCAGGTACGGGACTAGCGAGTACTTC. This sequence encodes CASRYGTSEYF.

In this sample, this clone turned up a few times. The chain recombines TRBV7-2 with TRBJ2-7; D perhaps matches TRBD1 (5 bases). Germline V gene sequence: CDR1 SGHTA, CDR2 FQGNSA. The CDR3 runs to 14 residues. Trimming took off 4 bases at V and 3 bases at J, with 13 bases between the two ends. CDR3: CASSSYQGGYEQYF. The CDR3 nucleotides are TGTGCCAGCAGCTCATATCAGGGTGGCTACGAGCAGTACTTC.

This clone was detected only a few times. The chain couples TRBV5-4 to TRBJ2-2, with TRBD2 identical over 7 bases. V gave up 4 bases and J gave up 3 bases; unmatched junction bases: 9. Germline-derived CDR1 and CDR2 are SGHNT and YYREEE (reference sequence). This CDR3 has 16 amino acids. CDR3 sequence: CASSPPSGTYTGELFF. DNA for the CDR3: TGTGCCAGCAGCCCCCCCAGCGGGACCTACACCGGGGAGCTGTTTTTT.

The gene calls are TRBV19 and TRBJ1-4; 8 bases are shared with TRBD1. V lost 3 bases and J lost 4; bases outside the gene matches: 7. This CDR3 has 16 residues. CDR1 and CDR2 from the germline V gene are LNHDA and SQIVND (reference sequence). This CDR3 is CASSINGQGYNEKLFF. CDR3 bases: TGTGCCAGTAGTATTAACGGACAGGGCTATAATGAAAAACTGTTTTTT.

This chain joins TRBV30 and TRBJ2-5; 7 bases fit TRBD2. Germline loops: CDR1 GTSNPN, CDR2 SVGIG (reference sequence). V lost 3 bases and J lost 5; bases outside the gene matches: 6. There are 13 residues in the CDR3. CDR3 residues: CAWRAGGRETQYF. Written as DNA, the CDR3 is TGTGCCTGGAGAGCCGGGGGGAGGGAGACCCAGTACTTC.

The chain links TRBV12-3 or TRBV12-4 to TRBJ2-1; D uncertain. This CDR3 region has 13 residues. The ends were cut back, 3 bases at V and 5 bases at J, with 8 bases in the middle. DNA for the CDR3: TGTGCCAGCAGTTTCCGGCGGAACAATGAGCAGTTCTTC. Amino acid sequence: CASSFRRNNEQFF.